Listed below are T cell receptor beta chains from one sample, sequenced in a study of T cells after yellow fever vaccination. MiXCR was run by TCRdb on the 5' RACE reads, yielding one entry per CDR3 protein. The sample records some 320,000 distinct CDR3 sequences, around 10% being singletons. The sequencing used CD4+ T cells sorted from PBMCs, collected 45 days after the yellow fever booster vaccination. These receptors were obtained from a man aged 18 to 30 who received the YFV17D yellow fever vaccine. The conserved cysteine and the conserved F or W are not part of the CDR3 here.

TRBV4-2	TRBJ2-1	ASSQRTPPGVNNEQF
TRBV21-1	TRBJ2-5	ASSKSPQEETQY
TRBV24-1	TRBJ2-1	ATSDPGQGNSWGEQF
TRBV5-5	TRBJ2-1	ASILWRGSYNEQF
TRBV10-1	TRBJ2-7	ASSPGSRYEQY
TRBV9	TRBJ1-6	ASSPRERDSLGSPLH
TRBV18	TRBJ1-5	ASSRRGGNQPQH
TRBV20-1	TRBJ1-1	SGEGPPETEAF
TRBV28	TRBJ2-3	ASSYGVRTQY
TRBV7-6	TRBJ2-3	ASSFRGQGTQY
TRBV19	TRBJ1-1	ASSIGTGGGNTEAF
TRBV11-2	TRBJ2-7	ASSFLALDEQY
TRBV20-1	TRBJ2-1	SASLPGGYNEQF